This T cell receptor (beta chain) was profiled in a study of blood T cell repertoires in COVID-19. As for the study in general: Whether acute or convalescent, the COVID-19 samples came from the United States, Italy and Spain. Sample material is recorded as cDNA or gDNA derived from T cells, B-cell-depleted T cells, or PBMCs.

There are 16 residues in the CDR3. With 3 bases removed from V and 0 bases from J, the gap between germline ends came to 13 bases. Germline CDR1 reads SGHVS; CDR2 reads FQNEAQ. As handled by the study authors: Amplification of reference gene primers provided the estimated nucleated cell counts. Data came from immunoSEQ multiplex PCR; TCRdb stores just in-frame clones and leaves some out. That table supplies the V and J calls and clone size; D and trimming were determined from the DNA. Of over 200,000 clones in the sample, over 70% are singletons; the top ten hold roughly 5.7%. The sample consisted of peripheral blood. The J gene is TRBJ2-3, the V gene TRBV7-8; a possible D gene is TRBD2 (5 bases). The sequence derives from a man at least 80 years old with acute or convalescent COVID-19. In DNA, the CDR3 is TGTGCCAGCAGCTTCCTTAGCGTAACTAGCACAGATACGCAGTATTTT. Translated, it gives CASSFLSVTSTDTQYF.